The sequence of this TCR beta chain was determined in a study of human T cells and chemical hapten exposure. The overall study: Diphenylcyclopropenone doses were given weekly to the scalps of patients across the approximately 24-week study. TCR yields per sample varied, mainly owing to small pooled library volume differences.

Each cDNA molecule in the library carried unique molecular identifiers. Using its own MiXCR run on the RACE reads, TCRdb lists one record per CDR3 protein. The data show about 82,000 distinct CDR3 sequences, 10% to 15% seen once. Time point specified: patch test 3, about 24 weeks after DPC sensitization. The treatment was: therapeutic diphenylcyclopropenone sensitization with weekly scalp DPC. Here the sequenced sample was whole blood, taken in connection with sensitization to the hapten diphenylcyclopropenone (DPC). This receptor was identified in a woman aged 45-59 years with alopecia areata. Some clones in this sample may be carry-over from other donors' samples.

CDR3 in amino acids: CASSSLATGGELFF. CDR3 bases: TGTGCCAGCAGCTCGCTAGCGACTGGCGGGGAGCTGTTTTTT. The chain links TRBV7-3 to TRBJ2-2; tentatively, D is TRBD2 (6 bases). Germline lookup yields CDR1 SGHTA and CDR2 FQGTGA. V gave up 4 bases and J gave up 7 bases, with 13 bases separating them. This CDR3 has 14 residues.